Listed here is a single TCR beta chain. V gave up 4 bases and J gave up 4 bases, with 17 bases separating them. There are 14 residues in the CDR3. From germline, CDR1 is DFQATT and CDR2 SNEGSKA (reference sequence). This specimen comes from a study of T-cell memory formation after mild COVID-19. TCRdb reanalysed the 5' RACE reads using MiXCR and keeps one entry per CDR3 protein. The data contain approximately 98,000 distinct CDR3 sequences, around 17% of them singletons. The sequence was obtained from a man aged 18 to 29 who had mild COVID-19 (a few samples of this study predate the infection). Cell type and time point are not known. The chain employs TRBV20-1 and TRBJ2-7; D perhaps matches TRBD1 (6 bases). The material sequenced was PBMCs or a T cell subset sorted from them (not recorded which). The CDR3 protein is CSAKQGWAPYEQYF. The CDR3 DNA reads TGCAGTGCTAAACAGGGTTGGGCGCCATACGAGCAGTACTTC.